The 21 T cell receptor beta chains presented below share a single source sample, sequenced in a study of blood T cell repertoires in COVID-19. Clones were sequenced by immunoSEQ multiplex PCR, and TCRdb holds only the in-frame ones, with some missing. The profile shows about 250,000 clones, nearly 90% of them singletons. Sequenced input: peripheral blood. All receptors come from a man younger than 35 with active or convalescent COVID-19.

The V gene is TRBV3-1 (or the pseudogene TRBV3-2), the J gene TRBJ1-4, with D tentatively TRBD1 (6 bases). Trimming removed 0 bases from V and 6 bases from J, with 26 bases in between. Germline V gives CDR1 LGHDT, CDR2 YNNKEL (reference sequence). This CDR3 region has 20 residues. CDR3 nucleotides: TGTGCCAGCAGCCAAGATAGGCCACCGATTTGGGGGGCGGGGGATGAAAAACTGTTTTTT. It yields the protein CASSQDRPPIWGAGDEKLFF.

This chain joins TRBV4-3 and TRBJ1-4; 7 bases are shared with TRBD1. The V segment lost 0 bases and the J segment 6 bases; nucleotides outside the gene matches: 7. The CDR3 length is 16 residues. From germline, CDR1 is LGHNA and CDR2 YSLEER. In nucleotides, the CDR3 is TGCGCCAGCAGCCAAGACCAGGGGGACGATGATGAAAAACTGTTTTTT. Encoded protein: CASSQDQGDDDEKLFF.

The chain joins TRBV4-1 to TRBJ2-1; possibly TRBD1 for D (5 bases). The CDR3 extends over 16 amino acids. V lost 0 bases to trimming and J lost 1 base, with 10 bases between them. Germline V gene data show CDR1 as MGHRA and CDR2 as YSYEKL. CDR3: CASSQDRGLSYNEQFF. Here the CDR3 DNA reads TGCGCCAGCAGCCAAGATAGGGGCCTTTCCTACAATGAGCAGTTCTTC.

The rearrangement joins TRBV25-1 to TRBJ2-4, with TRBD2 identical over 9 bases. Germline V gives CDR1 MGHDK, CDR2 SYGVNS. J lost 3 bases, V lost 3 bases, and 6 bases had no gene match. This CDR3 has 16 amino acids. As DNA, the CDR3 is TGTGCCAGCAGTGAGGTAGCGGGAGAGGGCAAAAACATTCAGTACTTC. It yields the protein CASSEVAGEGKNIQYF.

The rearrangement links TRBV5-1 to TRBJ2-5; no definite D call. Germline loops: CDR1 SGHRS, CDR2 YFSETQ. CDR3 size: 13 residues. The V and J ends lost 2 bases and 5 bases respectively, with 10 bases between them. The CDR3 is CASSFESTETQYF. The DNA of the CDR3 is TGCGCCAGCAGCTTCGAGTCTACCGAGACCCAGTACTTC.

The CDR3 region has the DNA TGTGCCAGTAGTATAGTCCCGACTAGCACAGATACGCAGTATTTT. This sequence encodes CASSIVPTSTDTQYF. The chain has TRBV19 and TRBJ2-3; no reliable D call. CDR1 is LNHDA and CDR2 is SQIVND in the germline V gene (reference sequence). V was pared by 1 base and J by 0 bases, with 8 bases between. The CDR3 is made up of 15 amino acids.

The V gene is TRBV11-2, the J gene TRBJ2-3, with D possibly being TRBD1 (7 bases). Between the trimmed V and J ends, which lost 5 bases and 6 bases, there was a span of 27 bases. The CDR3 totals 18 residues. Per the germline V gene, CDR1 is SGHAT and CDR2 is FQNNGV. CDR3 loop: CASSPTLGLLRGTDTQYF. The CDR3 DNA is TGTGCCAGCAGCCCCACCCTAGGACTACTCAGGGGGACGGATACGCAGTATTTT. The full variable domain, completed using reference TRBV11-2 and TRBJ2-3, is EAGVAQSPRYKIIEKRQSVAFWCNPISGHATLYWYQQILGQGPKLLIQFQNNGVVDDSQLPKDRFSAERLKGVDSTLKIQPAKLEDSAVYLCASSPTLGLLRGTDTQYFGPGTRLTVL.

The V and J genes are TRBV6-6 and TRBJ1-3, with 7 bases matching TRBD1. This CDR3 comprises 13 residues. CDR1 MNHNY and CDR2 SVGAGI come from the germline V gene (reference sequence). With V trimmed by 6 bases and J by 1 base, 0 bases remained unmatched. For the CDR3, the DNA is TGTGCCAGCAGGACAGGGTCTGGAAACACCATATATTTT. This encodes CASRTGSGNTIYF.

Written as DNA, the CDR3 is TGTGCCACCAGCAGCCGGGGGGACACTGAAGCTTTCTTT. The encoded protein is CATSSRGDTEAFF. The gene calls are TRBV15 and TRBJ1-1, with D possibly matching TRBD1 (5 bases). The CDR3 extends over 13 amino acids. Germline values: CDR1 LNHNV, CDR2 YYDKDF (reference sequence). V was shortened by 3 bases and J by 3 bases, with 8 bases between the two germline ends. The entire variable domain, with the rest obtained from reference TRBV15 and TRBJ1-1, is as follows: DAMVIQNPRYQVTQFGKPVTLSCSQTLNHNVMYWYQQKSSQAPKLLFHYYDKDFNNEADTPDNFQSRRPNTSFCFLDIRSPGLGDTAMYLCATSSRGDTEAFFGQGTRLTVV.

J is TRBJ1-4 and V is TRBV5-1; TRBD1 agrees at 9 bases. CDR1 SGHRS and CDR2 YFSETQ come from the germline V gene. This CDR3 is 15 amino acids long. With 4 bases clipped from V and 5 bases from J, the junction kept 6 bases outside the gene matches. In nucleotides, the CDR3 is TGCGCCAGCAGCCCCCCGGGACAGGGAAATGAAAAACTGTTTTTT. Translation gives CASSPPGQGNEKLFF.

V gene TRBV15 combines with J gene TRBJ2-1; 7 bases line up with TRBD1. Per the germline V gene, CDR1 is LNHNV and CDR2 is YYDKDF (reference sequence). V shed 0 bases, J shed 2 bases, and the junction held 4 bases outside the gene matches. This CDR3 has 16 amino acids. In DNA, the CDR3 is TGTGCCACCAGCAGAGATCCGAGGGGGCCCTACAATGAGCAGTTCTTC. This codes for CATSRDPRGPYNEQFF.

The chain carries TRBV6-5 and TRBJ1-4; no reliable D call. Germline lookup yields CDR1 MNHEY and CDR2 SVGAGI. There are 15 residues in the CDR3. V was trimmed by 6 bases and J by 4 bases, leaving 15 bases between them. The CDR3 coding sequence is TGTGCCAGCAGCAGACCCCCGGGTATTAATGAAAAACTGTTTTTT. Translation: CASSRPPGINEKLFF.

The chain uses TRBV2 and TRBJ1-2; no clear D gene. The CDR3 runs 15 residues. With 3 bases removed from V and 4 bases from J, the gap between germline ends came to 15 bases. The V gene's germline CDR1 is SNHLY and CDR2 FYNNEI. CDR3 bases: TGTGCCAGCAGTGAGGTGAGGGCAGCCCCCTATGGCTACACCTTC. Protein sequence: CASSEVRAAPYGYTF.

The chain uses TRBV6-4 and TRBJ2-7; a weak D match, TRBD1 (6 bases). Trimming left V 6 bases short and J 3 bases short, with 15 bases between. Germline CDR1 reads MRHNA; CDR2 reads SNTAGT. The length of the CDR3 is 14 residues. CDR3: CASRANKQGYEQYF. The DNA of the CDR3 is TGTGCCAGCAGGGCCAACAAACAGGGCTACGAGCAGTACTTC.

The chain joins TRBV12-3 or TRBV12-4 to TRBJ2-1; no firm D call. This CDR3 comprises 13 residues. V was shortened by 5 bases and J by 6 bases, with 11 bases between the two germline ends. The CDR3 sequence: CASSLNNLNEQFF. The CDR3 coding sequence is TGTGCCAGCAGTCTAAATAACCTCAATGAGCAGTTCTTC.

The V call is TRBV14, the J call TRBJ1-5; possibly TRBD1 for D (6 bases). CDR3 length: 14 residues. V was shortened by 4 bases and J by 5 bases, with 12 bases between the two germline ends. Per germline, CDR1 SGHDN and CDR2 FVKESK. DNA of the CDR3: TGTGCCAGCAGCCTAACAGGGCTCGATCAGCCCCAGCATTTT. This encodes CASSLTGLDQPQHF.

V is TRBV7-6 and J is TRBJ2-6; possible D gene TRBD1, 6 bases. The germline V gene has CDR1 SGHVS and CDR2 FNYEAQ. The CDR3 has 17 amino acids. Trimming took off 5 bases at V and 4 bases at J, with 18 bases between the two ends. The CDR3 DNA is TGTGCCAGCAGCGGGCGGACAGCGGTAGGGGGGGCCAACGTCCTGACTTTC. Translated, it gives CASSGRTAVGGANVLTF.

This chain connects TRBV27 to TRBJ2-5; D ambiguous. V was shortened by 5 bases and J by 1 base, with 5 bases between the two germline ends. Per the germline V gene, CDR1 is MNHEY and CDR2 is SMNVEV (reference sequence). The CDR3 has 12 amino acids. The CDR3 DNA reads as TGTGCCAGCAGTAACTTCCAAGAGACCCAGTACTTC. Translating it yields CASSNFQETQYF.

V usage is TRBV18 and J usage is TRBJ2-7, with 8 bases fitting TRBD1. Germline V gene lookup returns CDR1 KGHSH and CDR2 LQKENI. CDR3 length equals 15 residues. The V and J ends lost 3 bases and 5 bases, in that order; junction bases with no gene match: 9. The CDR3 nucleotides read TGTGCCAGCTCACCGCGGGACAGGCACCGGGACGAGCAGTACTTC. As protein: CASSPRDRHRDEQYF.

This chain connects TRBV5-6 to TRBJ2-1; the D gene is possibly TRBD1 (6 bases). V was pared by 4 bases and J by 0 bases, with 14 bases between. Germline CDR1 and CDR2: SGHDT and YYEEEE. The CDR3 covers 16 residues. CDR3 nucleotides: TGTGCCAGCAGCGCCGGACAGTTGAGCTCCTACAATGAGCAGTTCTTC. Translating it yields CASSAGQLSSYNEQFF.

The gene calls are TRBV11-2 and TRBJ2-7, with 9 bases that match TRBD1. V lost 5 bases and J lost 5; bases outside the gene matches: 7. Germline V gene data show CDR1 as SGHAT and CDR2 as FQNNGV. The CDR3 is 14 amino acids. The CDR3 region is CASSRITGGHEQYF. Written as DNA, the CDR3 is TGTGCCAGCAGCCGAATTACAGGGGGCCACGAGCAGTACTTC.